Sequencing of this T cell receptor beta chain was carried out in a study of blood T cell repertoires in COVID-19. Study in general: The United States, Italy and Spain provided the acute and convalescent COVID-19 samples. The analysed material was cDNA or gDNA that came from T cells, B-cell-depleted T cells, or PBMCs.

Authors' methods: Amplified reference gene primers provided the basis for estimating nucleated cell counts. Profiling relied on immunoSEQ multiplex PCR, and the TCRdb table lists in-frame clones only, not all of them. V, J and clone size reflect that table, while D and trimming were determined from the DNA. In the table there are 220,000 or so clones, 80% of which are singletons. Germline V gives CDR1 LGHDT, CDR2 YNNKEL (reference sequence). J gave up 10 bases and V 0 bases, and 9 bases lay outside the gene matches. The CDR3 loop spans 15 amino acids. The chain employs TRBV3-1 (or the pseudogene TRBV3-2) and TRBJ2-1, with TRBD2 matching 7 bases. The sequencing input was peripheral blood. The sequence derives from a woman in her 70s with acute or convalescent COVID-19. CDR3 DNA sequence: TGTGCCAGCAGCCAAGAGGGACTACGCGCAAGGGAGCAGTTCTTC. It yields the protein CASSQEGLRAREQFF.